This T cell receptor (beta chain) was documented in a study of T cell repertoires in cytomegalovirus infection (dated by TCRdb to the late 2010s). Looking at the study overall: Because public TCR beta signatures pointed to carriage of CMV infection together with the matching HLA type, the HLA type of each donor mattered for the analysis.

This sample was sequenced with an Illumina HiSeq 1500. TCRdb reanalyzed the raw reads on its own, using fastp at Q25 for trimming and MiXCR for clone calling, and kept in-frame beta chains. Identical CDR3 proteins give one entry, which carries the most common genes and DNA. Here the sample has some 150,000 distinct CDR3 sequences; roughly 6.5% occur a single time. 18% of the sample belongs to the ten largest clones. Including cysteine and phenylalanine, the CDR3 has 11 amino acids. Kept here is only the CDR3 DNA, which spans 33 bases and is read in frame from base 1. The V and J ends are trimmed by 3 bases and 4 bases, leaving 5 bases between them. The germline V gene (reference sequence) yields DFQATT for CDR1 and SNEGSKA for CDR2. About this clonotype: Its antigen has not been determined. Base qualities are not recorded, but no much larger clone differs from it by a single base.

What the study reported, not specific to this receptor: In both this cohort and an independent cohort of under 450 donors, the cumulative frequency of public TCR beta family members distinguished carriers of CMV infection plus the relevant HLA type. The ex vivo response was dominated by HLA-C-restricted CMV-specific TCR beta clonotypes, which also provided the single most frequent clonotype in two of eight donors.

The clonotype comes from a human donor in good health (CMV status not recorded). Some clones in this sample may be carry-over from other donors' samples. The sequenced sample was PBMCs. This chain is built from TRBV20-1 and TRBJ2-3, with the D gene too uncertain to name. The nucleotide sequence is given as TGCAGTGCTAGGTCGGCAGATACGCAGTATTTT. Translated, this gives CSARSADTQYF.